A single sample is the source of the 30 T cell receptor beta chains below, sequenced in a study of blood T cell repertoires in COVID-19 (dated by TCRdb to the early 2020s). Libraries were built with the immunoSEQ multiplex PCR assay. As stored in TCRdb, this immuneACCESS dataset retains in-frame rearrangements with V and J assigned. A fraction of the clones does not appear; measured against another copy, unresolved V genes explain less than half of the discrepancy, and the remainder lacks a known reason. In all, the sample holds about 270,000 clones, and about nine tenths of those were seen once. The ten largest make up around 2.1% of the sample. Specimen: peripheral blood. The receptors stem from a man aged 50 or older with acute or convalescent COVID-19.

This clone occurred a few times. The V call is TRBV5-1, the J call TRBJ1-1; 9 bases fit TRBD1. Losses at the gene ends were 0 bases for V and 4 bases for J; bases not matched to a gene: 1. CDR3 length: 14 residues. The V gene's germline CDR1 is SGHRS and CDR2 YFSETQ. In nucleotides, the CDR3 is TGCGCCAGCAGCTTGGCGACAGGGGGCACTGAAGCTTTCTTT. Translation gives CASSLATGGTEAFF.

The CDR3 DNA reads TGTGCCAAACAGGGTCGGACTGAAGCTTTCTTT. It yields the protein CAKQGRTEAFF. The chain carries TRBV19 and TRBJ1-1; the D gene is possibly TRBD1 (6 bases). CDR1 is LNHDA, CDR2 SQIVND, per germline (reference sequence). V was trimmed by 10 bases and J by 5 bases, leaving 11 bases between them. The CDR3 extends over 11 amino acids.

The V gene is TRBV7-2, the J gene TRBJ2-1; TRBD2 matches 16 bases. This CDR3 contains 16 residues. From germline, CDR1 is SGHTA and CDR2 FQGNSA. V lost 5 bases, J lost 10 bases, and 8 bases stayed unmatched. The CDR3 is CASSRGGTSGGAEQFF. CDR3 nucleotide sequence: TGTGCCAGCAGCCGCGGAGGGACTAGCGGGGGGGCGGAGCAGTTCTTC.

The rearrangement links TRBV5-5 to TRBJ1-5; a weak D match, TRBD1 (5 bases). The CDR3 loop spans 17 amino acids. V was shortened by 1 base and J by 3 bases, with 17 bases between the two germline ends. Germline assignment: CDR1 SGHKS and CDR2 YYEKEE (reference sequence). This chain's CDR3 is CASSLQGRGFVNQPQHF. The CDR3 DNA follows: TGTGCCAGCAGCTTGCAAGGGCGGGGCTTCGTCAATCAGCCCCAGCATTTT.

The rearrangement uses TRBV20-1 and TRBJ1-3; no reliable D call. The germline V and J ends were trimmed by 3 bases and 2 bases, with 14 bases remaining between them. This CDR3 comprises 15 residues. Germline V gene lookup returns CDR1 DFQATT and CDR2 SNEGSKA (reference sequence). The CDR3 is CSASPDLRPGNTIYF. The CDR3 nucleotides are TGCAGTGCTAGTCCGGACTTACGGCCTGGAAACACCATATATTTT.

The gene calls are TRBV12-3 or TRBV12-4 and TRBJ1-2; D is unresolved. Trimming removed 7 bases at V and 7 bases at J, with 16 bases between. The CDR3 has 13 residues. This CDR3 reads CASTFPEGRGYTF. CDR3 nucleotides: TGTGCCAGCACCTTCCCCGAGGGTCGTGGCTACACCTTC.

In its sample, this clone was seen once. The chain couples TRBV11-2 to TRBJ1-1, with a weak D call TRBD1 (5 bases). The CDR3 loop spans 14 amino acids. Germline V gene sequence: CDR1 SGHAT, CDR2 FQNNGV. Trimming removed 3 bases from V and 5 bases from J, with 13 bases in between. CDR3 sequence reads: CASSFSGGFTEAFF. The DNA of the CDR3 is TGTGCCAGCAGCTTTTCGGGGGGGTTTACTGAAGCTTTCTTT.

The rearrangement joins TRBV20-1 to TRBJ2-2; TRBD2 matches 9 bases. CDR1 is DFQATT, CDR2 SNEGSKA, per germline (reference sequence). The CDR3 has 11 residues. Here the CDR3 reads CGSGGGGELFF. The CDR3 coding sequence is TGCGGTAGCGGGGGAGGCGGGGAGCTGTTTTTT.

The V and J genes are TRBV30 and TRBJ2-6; D not resolved. V lost 0 bases to trimming and J lost 9 bases, with 9 bases between them. There are 13 residues in the CDR3. CDR1 is GTSNPN and CDR2 is SVGIG in the germline V gene (reference sequence). CDR3: CAWSVRNSNVLTF. DNA of the CDR3: TGTGCCTGGAGTGTACGTAACAGCAACGTCCTGACTTTC.

Here the CDR3 reads CASSSLLDRAWGEQYF. The DNA for the CDR3 is TGTGCCAGCAGCTCTTTACTGGACAGGGCGTGGGGCGAGCAGTACTTC. The chain uses TRBV13 and TRBJ2-7; 8 nucleotides align to TRBD1. The CDR3 runs to 16 residues. V was pared by 4 bases and J by 6 bases, with 14 bases of the junction left unmatched. Germline values: CDR1 PRHDT, CDR2 FYEKMQ (reference sequence).

V is TRBV3-1 (or the pseudogene TRBV3-2) and J is TRBJ1-2, with D tentatively TRBD1 (5 bases). This CDR3 has 16 residues. Germline V gene lookup returns CDR1 LGHDT and CDR2 YNNKEL (reference sequence). Trimming removed 0 bases from V and 3 bases from J, with 14 bases in between. The CDR3 loop reads CASSQERLQGHYGYTF. CDR3 sequence (DNA): TGTGCCAGCAGCCAAGAGCGTCTGCAGGGTCACTATGGCTACACCTTC.

The chain links TRBV29-1 to TRBJ1-1; D call uncertain. This CDR3 has 14 residues. V lost 4 bases and J lost 0, with 12 bases in between. CDR1 is SQVTM and CDR2 is ANQGSEA in the germline V gene. The CDR3 nucleotides read TGCAGCGTTGGGGCCCGTTTAATGAACACTGAAGCTTTCTTT. Translation gives CSVGARLMNTEAFF.

The chain recombines TRBV3-1 (or the pseudogene TRBV3-2) with TRBJ2-1; weak D call: TRBD1 (6 bases). With 4 bases removed from V and 5 bases from J, the gap between germline ends came to 15 bases. CDR3 length: 15 amino acids. Per the germline V gene, CDR1 is LGHDT and CDR2 is YNNKEL (reference sequence). The CDR3 DNA reads TGTGCCAGCAGCCTCCGGACAGCCTTGAACAATGAGCAGTTCTTC. It is translated as CASSLRTALNNEQFF.

The chain recombines TRBV12-3 or TRBV12-4 with TRBJ2-7; D uncertain. The CDR3 has 11 residues. V was pared by 6 bases and J by 6 bases, with 9 bases between. CDR3 in amino acids: CASSPNFEQYF. Written as DNA, the CDR3 is TGTGCCAGCAGCCCCAACTTCGAGCAGTACTTC.

V and J are TRBV7-8 and TRBJ2-1; 16 bases fit TRBD2. The CDR3 spans 18 residues. V shed 5 bases and J 7 bases; nucleotides not matched to a gene: 11. Germline V CDR1 and CDR2: SGHVS, FQNEAQ. The DNA of the CDR3 is TGTGCCAGCAGCGCGGGACTAGCGGGGGGGCCATTTTTGAATGAGCAGTTCTTC. Amino acids: CASSAGLAGGPFLNEQFF.

J is TRBJ1-1 and V is TRBV6-5, with D possibly TRBD1 on 6 matching bases. The germline V and J ends were trimmed by 5 bases and 0 bases, with 10 bases remaining between them. The germline CDR1 and CDR2 sequences are MNHEY and SVGAGI. The CDR3 length is 14 residues. The CDR3 DNA sequence: TGTGCCAGCAGTCGGACAGCGATGAACACTGAAGCTTTCTTT. The encoded protein is CASSRTAMNTEAFF.

The rearrangement links TRBV14 to TRBJ2-1; unclear D gene. The germline CDR1 and CDR2 sequences are SGHDN and FVKESK. CDR3 length equals 13 residues. V lost 1 base to trimming and J lost 7 bases, with 8 bases between them. For the CDR3, the DNA is TGTGCCAGCAGCCAAGTCCTCGGGAATGAGCAGTTCTTC. This sequence encodes CASSQVLGNEQFF.

The J gene is TRBJ2-2, the V gene TRBV11-3; D is possibly TRBD2 (7 bases). Trimming removed 3 bases at V and 8 bases at J, with 16 bases between. From germline, CDR1 is SGHNT and CDR2 YENEEA. The CDR3 runs 15 residues. The CDR3 loop reads CASSLWPGGLGELFF. The CDR3 region has the DNA TGTGCCAGCAGCTTGTGGCCGGGGGGCTTGGGGGAGCTGTTTTTT.

The V call is TRBV5-1, the J call TRBJ1-1; 7 nucleotides match TRBD1. This CDR3 has 15 residues. Germline V lookup: CDR1 SGHRS, CDR2 YFSETQ. The ends lost 0 bases at V and 6 bases at J; junction bases unmatched: 8. In DNA, the CDR3 is TGCGCCAGCAGCTTGGACACAGGGGTAAGGTCTGAAGCTTTCTTT. Amino acid sequence: CASSLDTGVRSEAFF.

The rearrangement joins TRBV19 to TRBJ2-7, with 13 bases that match TRBD2. Germline V CDR1 and CDR2: LNHDA, SQIVND (reference sequence). The CDR3 spans 17 residues. Trimming cost V 5 bases and J 4 bases; bases outside gene matches: 11. In nucleotides, the CDR3 is TGTGCCAGTAGTCACCCACGGACTAGCGGGGGAGATTACGAGCAGTACTTC. Translating it yields CASSHPRTSGGDYEQYF.

This clone has only one observation. V gene TRBV6-1 combines with J gene TRBJ1-4, with D unclear. In germline, CDR1 is MNHNS, CDR2 SASEGT. The CDR3 runs to 14 residues. V lost 3 bases and J 7 bases, leaving 12 bases between the germline ends. The CDR3 bases are TGTGCCAGCAGTGACCAGGTTGGGAGTGAAAAACTGTTTTTT. This encodes CASSDQVGSEKLFF.

The chain joins TRBV13 to TRBJ1-3; D gene unclear. Germline V gene lookup returns CDR1 PRHDT and CDR2 FYEKMQ (reference sequence). V was clipped by 5 bases and J by 3 bases, with 14 bases between them. This CDR3 is 15 amino acids long. The CDR3: CASSPRRRNGNTIYF. The DNA for the CDR3 is TGTGCCAGCAGCCCCCGGAGACGGAATGGAAACACCATATATTTT.

V usage is TRBV3-1 (or the pseudogene TRBV3-2) and J usage is TRBJ1-1; D might be TRBD1 (5 bases). Trimming took 4 bases from V and 4 from J, leaving 10 bases between them. The germline V gene has CDR1 LGHDT and CDR2 YNNKEL (reference sequence). This CDR3 has 13 residues. In DNA, the CDR3 is TGTGCCAGCAGCCTTCCGACAGCCACTGAAGCTTTCTTT. Protein sequence: CASSLPTATEAFF.

This rearrangement joins TRBV3-1 (or the pseudogene TRBV3-2) to TRBJ2-7; the match to TRBD1 covers 9 bases. The CDR3 is 14 residues long. Germline loops: CDR1 LGHDT, CDR2 YNNKEL (reference sequence). With V trimmed by 5 bases and J by 5 bases, 7 bases remained unmatched. The CDR3 coding sequence is TGTGCCAGCAGCTTGGGACAGGGTGGAAACGAGCAGTACTTC. It yields the protein CASSLGQGGNEQYF.

V gene TRBV12-3 or TRBV12-4 combines with J gene TRBJ2-5, with TRBD1 matching over 7 bases. This CDR3 comprises 12 residues. J gave up 2 bases and V 6 bases, and 0 bases lay outside the gene matches. DNA for the CDR3: TGTGCCAGCAGACAGGGGCAAGAGACCCAGTACTTC. Translating gives CASRQGQETQYF.

The chain is built from TRBV2 and TRBJ2-7; TRBD1 agrees at 7 bases. CDR1 and CDR2 from the germline V gene are SNHLY and FYNNEI. There are 14 residues in the CDR3. V lost 5 bases, J lost 6 bases, and 10 bases stayed unmatched. CDR3 sequence (DNA): TGTGCCAGCAGTCTATATAGGGGGCGCGGCGAGCAGTACTTC. Its protein product is CASSLYRGRGEQYF.

The chain combines TRBV6-2 or TRBV6-3 with TRBJ2-5, with D maybe TRBD2 (7 bases). The CDR3 is 18 amino acids. V was pared by 3 bases and J by 2 bases, with 22 bases between. The germline V gene has CDR1 MNHEY and CDR2 SVGEGT. The CDR3 sequence: CASSYGVFGGGLQETQYF. In DNA, the CDR3 is TGTGCCAGCAGTTATGGTGTTTTTGGGGGGGGCCTACAAGAGACCCAGTACTTC.

The chain's CDR3 is CATHKTRDRGSDTQYF. The CDR3 DNA reads as TGTGCCACCCACAAGACCCGGGACAGGGGATCAGATACGCAGTATTTT. The J gene is TRBJ2-3, the V gene TRBV21-1; the DNA was not compared with TRBD1, the D call given in the table. TRBV21-1 is described as a pseudogene. The CDR3 runs to 16 residues.

This chain joins TRBV7-9 and TRBJ1-1; possibly TRBD1 for D (6 bases). The CDR3 consists of 14 residues. CDR1 is SEHNR, CDR2 FQNEAQ, per germline (reference sequence). V was clipped by 6 bases and J by 7 bases, with 18 bases between them. The CDR3 DNA sequence: TGTGCCAGCAGTCGCCCAGGGGCGCGCGGTGAAGCTTTCTTT. Translating gives CASSRPGARGEAFF.

This clone was found once. This sequence joins TRBV6-5 and TRBJ1-1, with D uncertain. Germline assignment: CDR1 MNHEY and CDR2 SVGAGI. The CDR3 has 13 residues. V lost 3 bases to trimming and J lost 0 bases, with 5 bases between them. CDR3 sequence reads: CASSYTLNTEAFF. The DNA of the CDR3 is TGTGCCAGCAGTTATACACTGAACACTGAAGCTTTCTTT.